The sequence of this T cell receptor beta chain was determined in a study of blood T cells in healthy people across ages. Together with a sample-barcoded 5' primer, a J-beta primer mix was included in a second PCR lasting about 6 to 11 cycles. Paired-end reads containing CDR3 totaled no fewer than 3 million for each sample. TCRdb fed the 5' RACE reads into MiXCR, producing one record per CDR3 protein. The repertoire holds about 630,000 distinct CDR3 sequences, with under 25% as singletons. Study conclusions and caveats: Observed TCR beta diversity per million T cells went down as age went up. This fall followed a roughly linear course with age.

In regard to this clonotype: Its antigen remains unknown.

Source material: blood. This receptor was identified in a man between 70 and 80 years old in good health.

This CDR3 reads CASSPEGRGPTYEQYF. For the CDR3, the DNA is TGTGCCAGCAGCCCGGAGGGACGAGGACCCACCTACGAGCAGTACTTC. The gene calls are TRBV7-9 and TRBJ2-7; perhaps TRBD2 as D (6 bases). Germline V lookup: CDR1 SEHNR, CDR2 FQNEAQ (reference sequence). The CDR3 covers 16 residues. V dropped 5 bases and J dropped 2 bases, with 19 bases sitting between them. Complete variable domain (other parts from reference TRBV7-9 and TRBJ2-7): DTGVSQNPRHKITKRGQNVTFRCDPISEHNRLYWYRQTLGQGPEFLTYFQNEAQLEKSRLLSDRFSAERPKGSFSTLEIQRTEQGDSAMYLCASSPEGRGPTYEQYFGPGTRLTVT.